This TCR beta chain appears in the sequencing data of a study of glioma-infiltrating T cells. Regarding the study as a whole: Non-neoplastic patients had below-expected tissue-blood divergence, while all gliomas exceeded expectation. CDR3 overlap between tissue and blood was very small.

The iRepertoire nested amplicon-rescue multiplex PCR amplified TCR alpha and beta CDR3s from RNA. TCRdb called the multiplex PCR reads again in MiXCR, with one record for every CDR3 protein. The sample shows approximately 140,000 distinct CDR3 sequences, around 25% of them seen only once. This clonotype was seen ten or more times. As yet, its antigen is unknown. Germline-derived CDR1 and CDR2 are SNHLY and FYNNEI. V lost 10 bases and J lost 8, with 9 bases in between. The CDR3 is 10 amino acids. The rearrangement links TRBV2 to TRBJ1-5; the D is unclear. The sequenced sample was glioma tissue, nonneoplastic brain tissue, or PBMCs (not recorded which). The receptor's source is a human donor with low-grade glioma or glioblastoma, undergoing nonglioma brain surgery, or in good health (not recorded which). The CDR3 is CATSSKPQHF. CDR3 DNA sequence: TGTGCCACCTCAAGTAAGCCCCAGCATTTT.